Below are 3 T cell receptor beta chains sequenced from a single sample in a study of kidney transplant recipient with SARS-CoV-2 infection. TCRdb analysed the reads with MiXCR anew, one entry per CDR3 protein. This table holds fewer than 250,000 distinct CDR3 sequences, 29% found once. The sample consisted of a blood sample, taken at baseline and on day 111 from a kidney transplant recipient. The receptors were sampled from a male patient between 25 and 40 years old who had COVID-19 and was a kidney transplant recipient. T cells may partly derive from the graft donor.

This clonotype was observed at least ten times. V and J are TRBV2 and TRBJ2-2, with TRBD1 identical over 7 bases. The CDR3 is made up of 14 amino acids. Germline trimming cut 6 bases from V and 0 bases from J; bases unmatched to any gene: 1. CDR1 is SNHLY, CDR2 FYNNEI, per germline. In DNA, the CDR3 is TGTGCCAGCAGCGGGACAGCGAACACCGGGGAGCTGTTTTTT. Translating gives CASSGTANTGELFF.

Regarding this clonotype: Being one base from a much bigger clone, this may be a read error. As DNA, the CDR3 is TGTGCCACCAGTCAGGCGATTAGTACCAGAAAGACCTATGGCTACACCTTC. Its translation: CATSQAISTRKTYGYTF. The chain recombines TRBV24-1 with TRBJ1-2; D not resolved. CDR1 KGHDR and CDR2 SFDVKD come from the germline V gene. Between the trimmed V and J ends, which lost 6 bases and 4 bases, there was a span of 23 bases. The CDR3 length is 17 residues.

This clonotype has at least ten counts. The chain links TRBV12-3 or TRBV12-4 to TRBJ2-1, with D possibly being TRBD1 or TRBD2 (5 bases each). V lost 1 base to trimming and J lost 8 bases, with 12 bases between them. CDR3 length equals 14 residues. CDR3 loop: CASSLGLRGHEQFF. The DNA for the CDR3 is TGTGCCAGCAGTTTAGGGCTACGGGGCCATGAGCAGTTCTTC.